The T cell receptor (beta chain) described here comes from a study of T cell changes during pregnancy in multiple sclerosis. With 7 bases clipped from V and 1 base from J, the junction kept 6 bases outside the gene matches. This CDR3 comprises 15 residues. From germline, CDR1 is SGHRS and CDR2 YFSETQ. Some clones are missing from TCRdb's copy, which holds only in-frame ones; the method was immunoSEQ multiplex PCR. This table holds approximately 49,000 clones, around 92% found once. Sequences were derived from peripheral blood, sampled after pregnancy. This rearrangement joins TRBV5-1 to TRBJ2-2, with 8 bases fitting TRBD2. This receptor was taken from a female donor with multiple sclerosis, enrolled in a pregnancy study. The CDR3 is CASRSGGLNTGELFF. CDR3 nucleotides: TGCGCCAGCCGGTCGGGGGGGCTGAACACCGGGGAGCTGTTTTTT.